One sample yielded the 25 T cell receptor beta chains listed below, sequenced in a study of blood T cells in healthy people across ages. A second PCR, run for about 7 to 11 cycles, used a sample-barcoded 5' primer plus a J-beta primer mix. TCRdb called the 5' RACE reads again in MiXCR, with one record for every CDR3 protein. Of 1.5 million to 2 million distinct CDR3 sequences in the sample, 30% to 35% were seen once. Source material: blood. The receptor set was obtained from a woman aged 25 to 39 in good health.

The chain couples TRBV3-1 to TRBJ2-5; TRBD2 aligns across 7 bases. V lost 4 bases to trimming and J lost 1 base; unmatched junction nucleotides: 21. The CDR3 is 20 residues long. Per germline, CDR1 LGHDT and CDR2 YNNKEL (reference sequence). In DNA form, the CDR3 reads TGTGCCAGCAGCCTATCAATTATCTCGACGAGCGGGGCCCTCCAAGAGACCCAGTACTTC. It yields the protein CASSLSIISTSGALQETQYF.

Ten or more counts support this clonotype. The rearrangement uses TRBV6-1 and TRBJ2-5; D is ambiguous. Trimming shortened V by 1 base and J by 3 bases, and 12 bases separated the two germline ends. The CDR3 extends over 15 amino acids. Germline V gene lookup returns CDR1 MNHNS and CDR2 SASEGT. The CDR3 sequence is CASSEVGVTKETQYF. Here the CDR3 DNA reads TGTGCCAGCAGTGAAGTAGGAGTCACAAAAGAGACCCAGTACTTC.

This clonotype was counted between two and nine times. The chain uses TRBV18 and TRBJ1-2; D gene unclear. The CDR3 extends over 14 amino acids. CDR1 and CDR2 (germline): KGHSH, LQKENI. V shed 4 bases and J shed 8 bases, with 17 bases lying between them. CDR3 in DNA: TGTGCCAGCTCACTTGGACGGAGCAACCGGGGCTACACCTTC. Translation: CASSLGRSNRGYTF.

This clonotype came up many times. J is TRBJ2-1 and V is TRBV27; D call uncertain. The V end was cut by 2 bases, the J end by 3 bases, with 8 bases between. This CDR3 region has 14 residues. Per the germline V gene, CDR1 is MNHEY and CDR2 is SMNVEV (reference sequence). In nucleotides, the CDR3 is TGTGCCAGCAGTTTAAAGGGCTACTACAATGAGCAGTTCTTC. Encoded protein: CASSLKGYYNEQFF.

This clonotype was recorded many times. The chain carries TRBV4-1 and TRBJ2-7; 8 nucleotides agree with TRBD1. Trimming cost V 4 bases and J 2 bases; bases outside gene matches: 7. This CDR3 contains 15 residues. Germline V gives CDR1 MGHRA, CDR2 YSYEKL. The CDR3 loop is CASSPRQGMTYEQYF. CDR3 DNA: TGCGCCAGCAGCCCTAGACAGGGGATGACCTACGAGCAGTACTTC.

This clonotype has a count of ten or more. The J gene is TRBJ2-7, the V gene TRBV28; D is perhaps TRBD1 (6 bases). V lost 7 bases and J lost 3, with 13 bases in between. Germline V gene data show CDR1 as MDHEN and CDR2 as SYDVKM. This CDR3 comprises 13 residues. In nucleotides, the CDR3 is TGTGCCAGCATGGGGGCAGCACTCTACGAGCAGTACTTC. It codes for CASMGAALYEQYF.

The chain uses TRBV27 and TRBJ2-5; 7 nucleotides match TRBD1. The CDR3 covers 14 residues. J was trimmed by 5 bases and V by 6 bases; bases with no gene match: 9. Germline V gene sequence: CDR1 MNHEY, CDR2 SMNVEV (reference sequence). This CDR3 reads CASRTGLVEETQYF. CDR3 nucleotides: TGTGCCAGCAGGACAGGGTTGGTTGAGGAGACCCAGTACTTC.

This clonotype was seen only once. CDR3 bases: TGCAGTGCTAAAGGTTGGGTAGCGGGACACTCTCTTAGAGATACGCAGTATTTT. This codes for CSAKGWVAGHSLRDTQYF. The chain is built from TRBV20-1 and TRBJ2-3; 8 bases are a match to TRBD2. The V and J ends lost 4 bases and 5 bases, in that order; junction bases with no gene match: 20. Germline CDR1 DFQATT, CDR2 SNEGSKA (reference sequence). The CDR3 has 18 amino acids.

The sample holds a few counts of this clonotype. J is TRBJ2-1 and V is TRBV20-1; 10 positions agree with TRBD2. The CDR3 consists of 15 residues. CDR1 DFQATT and CDR2 SNEGSKA come from the germline V gene (reference sequence). The V and J ends lost 6 bases and 8 bases, in that order; junction bases with no gene match: 13. The CDR3 here is CSAHDSSGSSDEQFF. The CDR3 DNA follows: TGCAGTGCCCACGATTCTAGCGGGAGTTCCGATGAGCAGTTCTTC.

The V and J genes are TRBV7-9 and TRBJ1-2; perhaps TRBD1 as D (5 bases). Trimming took off 0 bases at V and 6 bases at J, with 17 bases between the two ends. The germline V gene has CDR1 SEHNR and CDR2 FQNEAQ (reference sequence). This CDR3 has 16 amino acids. The CDR3 DNA follows: TGTGCCAGCAGCTTAGCGCGGAAGGGGCCAAGCGATGGCTACACCTTC. Its translation: CASSLARKGPSDGYTF.

This clonotype was counted only a few times. The rearrangement uses TRBV20-1 and TRBJ2-1; 11 nucleotides match TRBD2. Germline V lookup: CDR1 DFQATT, CDR2 SNEGSKA (reference sequence). Trimming cost V 1 base and J 9 bases; bases outside gene matches: 14. This CDR3 has 17 residues. As DNA, the CDR3 is TGCAGTGCTAGAGGGAGTGGCGTAGTAGCGGGGGGGCGTGAGCAGTTCTTC. Protein: CSARGSGVVAGGREQFF.

The sample holds many counts of this clonotype. The V and J genes are TRBV20-1 and TRBJ1-2; D perhaps matches TRBD1 (5 bases). V was shortened by 5 bases and J by 4 bases, with 14 bases between the two germline ends. CDR3 size: 13 residues. Germline loops: CDR1 DFQATT, CDR2 SNEGSKA (reference sequence). The CDR3 region has the DNA TGCAGTGCTGTCCGACAGACACTCTATGGCTACACCTTC. Translating gives CSAVRQTLYGYTF.

This clonotype has more than one count but fewer than ten. The CDR3: CASCRRGGETQYF. CDR3 nucleotide sequence: TGTGCCAGCTGTCGGAGGGGGGGAGAGACCCAGTACTTC. The chain carries TRBV7-8 and TRBJ2-5, with D possibly being TRBD2 (7 bases). CDR3 length: 13 residues. Germline assignment: CDR1 SGHVS and CDR2 FQNEAQ. V lost 8 bases and J 4 bases, leaving 14 bases between the germline ends.

The J gene is TRBJ2-1, the V gene TRBV5-1; 13 bases are a match to TRBD2. Germline trimming cut 4 bases from V and 7 bases from J; bases unmatched to any gene: 5. This CDR3 region has 15 residues. Germline CDR1 is SGHRS and CDR2 is YFSETQ. The CDR3 DNA follows: TGCGCCAGCAGCGGACTAGCGGGAGAGGGGAATGAGCAGTTCTTC. Its protein is CASSGLAGEGNEQFF. Full variable domain (rest looked up from reference TRBV5-1 and TRBJ2-1): KAGVTQTPRYLIKTRGQQVTLSCSPISGHRSVSWYQQTPGQGLQFLFEYFSETQRNKGNFPGRFSGRQFSNSRSEMNVSTLELGDSALYLCASSGLAGEGNEQFFGPGTRLTVL.

There are a few counts of this clonotype. The chain joins TRBV9 to TRBJ2-5, with TRBD2 identical over 8 bases. With 0 bases clipped from V and 4 bases from J, the junction kept 5 bases outside the gene matches. Germline assignment: CDR1 SGDLS and CDR2 YYNGEE. The CDR3 length is 15 residues. The CDR3 region has the DNA TGTGCCAGCAGCGTAGAAGATGCGGGGGGAGAGACCCAGTACTTC. Its protein product is CASSVEDAGGETQYF.

This clonotype was found a few times. The chain uses TRBV29-1 and TRBJ1-2; weak D call: TRBD1 (5 bases). V was clipped by 3 bases and J by 8 bases, with 16 bases between them. The CDR3 runs to 13 residues. Germline CDR1 is SQVTM and CDR2 is ANQGSEA. CDR3 protein: CSVDLGTPLGYTF. CDR3 bases: TGCAGCGTTGACCTAGGGACCCCGTTGGGCTACACCTTC.

This clonotype was seen only a few times. The chain recombines TRBV7-6 with TRBJ2-7; no definite D call. Germline V lookup: CDR1 SGHVS, CDR2 FNYEAQ. Trimming stripped 5 bases from V and 3 bases from J, with 11 bases between. The CDR3 extends over 13 amino acids. The CDR3, as DNA: TGTGCCAGCAGCCCAGAGACAAGCTACGAGCAGTACTTC. Translating it yields CASSPETSYEQYF.

The chain links TRBV11-2 to TRBJ2-7; TRBD2 agrees at 13 bases. V lost 5 bases and J lost 5; bases outside the gene matches: 12. The CDR3 runs 17 residues. Germline-derived CDR1 and CDR2 are SGHAT and FQNNGV. CDR3 residues: CASSRPTSGGDLNEQYF. CDR3 bases: TGTGCCAGCAGCCGACCCACTAGCGGGGGGGATCTGAACGAGCAGTACTTC.

V is TRBV29-1 and J is TRBJ1-4; 10 bases are shared with TRBD1. This CDR3 spans 11 amino acids. J was trimmed by 7 bases and V by 7 bases; bases with no gene match: 0. The germline V gene has CDR1 SQVTM and CDR2 ANQGSEA. The CDR3 DNA reads as TGCAGCGGACAGGGGGCTGAAAAACTGTTTTTT. Protein sequence: CSGQGAEKLFF.

CDR3 sequence (DNA): TGTGCCAGTATTAGCAAGAACACCGGGGAGCTGTTTTTT. Protein product: CASISKNTGELFF. The chain has TRBV19 and TRBJ2-2; D unclear. Germline loops: CDR1 LNHDA, CDR2 SQIVND (reference sequence). Trimming left V 7 bases short and J 1 base short, with 7 bases between. The CDR3 spans 13 residues.

With regard to this clonotype: Sequence at one end of the junction differs from germline and may be a read error. The chain links TRBV5-6 to TRBJ1-1; 11 positions agree with TRBD1. CDR3 size: 17 residues. Germline V CDR1 and CDR2: SGHDT, YYEEEE. The CDR3 here is CAGSDGQGANRNTEAFF. CDR3 DNA sequence: TGTGCCGGCAGCGATGGACAGGGGGCGAATAGGAACACTGAAGCTTTCTTT.

The rearrangement joins TRBV5-1 to TRBJ1-4, with D possibly being TRBD1 (5 bases). Germline CDR1 and CDR2: SGHRS and YFSETQ. This CDR3 has 17 amino acids. Trimming took off 2 bases at V and 6 bases at J, with 20 bases between the two ends. DNA for the CDR3: TGCGCCAGCAGCTTAAGGGGACCGGGACGGCGGGATGAAAAACTGTTTTTT. It translates to CASSLRGPGRRDEKLFF.

This clonotype appeared many times. The chain has TRBV11-1 and TRBJ2-6, with a weak D call TRBD1 (6 bases). Germline-derived CDR1 and CDR2 are SGHAT and FQDESV (reference sequence). The CDR3 has 20 residues. The germline V and J ends were trimmed by 5 bases and 0 bases, with 23 bases remaining between them. This CDR3 reads CASSRIPGTPNPSGANVLTF. The CDR3 bases are TGTGCCAGCAGCCGAATACCCGGGACACCTAACCCCTCTGGGGCCAACGTCCTGACTTTC. Filled out from reference TRBV11-1 and TRBJ2-6, the complete variable domain reads EAEVAQSPRYKITEKSQAVAFWCDPISGHATLYWYRQILGQGPELLVQFQDESVVDDSQLPKDRFSAERLKGVDSTLKIQPAELGDSAMYLCASSRIPGTPNPSGANVLTFGAGSRLTVL.

The chain combines TRBV23-1 with TRBJ2-5; D gene ambiguous. TRBV23-1 is reported as an ORF; its role is uncertain. V lost 2 bases and J 2 bases, leaving 15 bases between the germline ends. This CDR3 has 16 amino acids. Here the CDR3 DNA reads TGCGCCAGCAGTCAACCACCAGGCAACTCACAAGAGACCCAGTACTTC. This codes for CASSQPPGNSQETQYF.

The V call is TRBV25-1, the J call TRBJ1-2; D remains ambiguous. Germline CDR1 reads MGHDK; CDR2 reads SYGVNS. V was clipped by 6 bases and J by 3 bases, with 14 bases between them. This CDR3 region has 14 residues. The CDR3 is CASSSWQSDYGYTF. DNA of the CDR3: TGTGCCAGCAGCTCCTGGCAGAGCGACTATGGCTACACCTTC.